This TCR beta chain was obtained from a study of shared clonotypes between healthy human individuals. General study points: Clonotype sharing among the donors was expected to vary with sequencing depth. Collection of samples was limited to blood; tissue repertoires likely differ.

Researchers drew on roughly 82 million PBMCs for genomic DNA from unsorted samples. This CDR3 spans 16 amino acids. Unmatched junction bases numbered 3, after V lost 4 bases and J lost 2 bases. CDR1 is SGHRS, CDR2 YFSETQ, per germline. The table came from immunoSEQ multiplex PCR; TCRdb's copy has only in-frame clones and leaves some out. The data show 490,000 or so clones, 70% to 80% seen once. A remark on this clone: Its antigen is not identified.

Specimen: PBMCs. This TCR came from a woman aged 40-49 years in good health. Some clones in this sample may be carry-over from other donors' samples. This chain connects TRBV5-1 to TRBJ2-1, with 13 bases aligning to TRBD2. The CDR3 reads CASSPGTSGAYNEQFF. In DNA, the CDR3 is TGCGCCAGCAGCCCTGGGACTAGCGGGGCCTACAATGAGCAGTTCTTC.